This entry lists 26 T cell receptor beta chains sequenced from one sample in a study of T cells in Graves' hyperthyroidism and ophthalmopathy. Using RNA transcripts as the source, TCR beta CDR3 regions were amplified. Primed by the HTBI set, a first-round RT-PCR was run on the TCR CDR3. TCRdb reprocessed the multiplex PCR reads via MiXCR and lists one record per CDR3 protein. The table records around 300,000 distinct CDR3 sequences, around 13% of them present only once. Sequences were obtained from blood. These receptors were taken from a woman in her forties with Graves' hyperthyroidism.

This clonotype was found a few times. The CDR3 DNA follows: TGCAGTGCTAGTGGAGGGCTCGGGGAAAAACTGTTTTTT. Protein sequence: CSASGGLGEKLFF. The chain has TRBV20-1 and TRBJ1-4; no clear D gene. Germline values: CDR1 DFQATT, CDR2 SNEGSKA (reference sequence). The CDR3 runs to 13 residues. V was trimmed by 3 bases and J by 8 bases, leaving 13 bases between them.

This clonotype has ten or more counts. CDR3 residues: CASRPGLAGYEQYF. DNA for the CDR3: TGTGCCAGCAGACCGGGACTAGCGGGCTACGAGCAGTACTTC. This chain joins TRBV2 and TRBJ2-7; TRBD2 aligns across 12 bases. V gave up 6 bases and J gave up 3 bases; unmatched junction bases: 3. Germline CDR1 SNHLY, CDR2 FYNNEI. The CDR3 is made up of 14 amino acids.

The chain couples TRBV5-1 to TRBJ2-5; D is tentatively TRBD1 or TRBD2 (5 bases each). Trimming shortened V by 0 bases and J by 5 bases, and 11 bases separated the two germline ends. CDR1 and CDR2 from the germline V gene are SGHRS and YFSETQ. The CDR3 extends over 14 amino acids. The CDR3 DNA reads TGCGCCAGCAGCTTGGGGGGGACGGACGAGACCCAGTACTTC. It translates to CASSLGGTDETQYF. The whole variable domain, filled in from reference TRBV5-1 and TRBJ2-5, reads KAGVTQTPRYLIKTRGQQVTLSCSPISGHRSVSWYQQTPGQGLQFLFEYFSETQRNKGNFPGRFSGRQFSNSRSEMNVSTLELGDSALYLCASSLGGTDETQYFGPGTRLLVL.

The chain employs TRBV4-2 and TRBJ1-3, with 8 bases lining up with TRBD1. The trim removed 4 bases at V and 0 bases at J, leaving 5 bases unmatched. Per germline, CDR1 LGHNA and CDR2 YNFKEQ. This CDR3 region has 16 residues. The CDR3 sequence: CASSPTGADSGNTIYF. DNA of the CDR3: TGTGCCAGCAGCCCGACAGGGGCCGACTCTGGAAACACCATATATTTT.

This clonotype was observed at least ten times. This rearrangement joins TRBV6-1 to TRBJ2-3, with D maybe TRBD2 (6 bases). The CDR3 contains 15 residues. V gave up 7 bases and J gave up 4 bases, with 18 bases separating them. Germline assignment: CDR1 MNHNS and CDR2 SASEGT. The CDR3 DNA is TGTGCCAGCAAAGGAGGGCCTAATTTATCAGATACGCAGTATTTT. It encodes CASKGGPNLSDTQYF.

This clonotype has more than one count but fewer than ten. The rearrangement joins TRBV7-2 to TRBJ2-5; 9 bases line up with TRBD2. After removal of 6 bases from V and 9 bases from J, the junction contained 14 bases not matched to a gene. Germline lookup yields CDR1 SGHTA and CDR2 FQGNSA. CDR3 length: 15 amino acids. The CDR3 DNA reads TGTGCCAGCAGGTTCCCCGTAGCGGGAGTTAGCCCCCAGTACTTC. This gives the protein CASRFPVAGVSPQYF.

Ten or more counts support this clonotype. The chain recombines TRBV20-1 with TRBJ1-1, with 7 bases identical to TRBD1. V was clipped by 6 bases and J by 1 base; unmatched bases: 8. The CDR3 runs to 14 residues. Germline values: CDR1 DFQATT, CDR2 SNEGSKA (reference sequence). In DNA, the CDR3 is TGCAGTGCCACCCCGGGACAGCCGAACACTGAAGCTTTCTTT. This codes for CSATPGQPNTEAFF.

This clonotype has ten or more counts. The CDR3 nucleotides read TGTGCCAGCATGGGAGGGTCCCACGAGCAGTACTTC. The encoded protein is CASMGGSHEQYF. The chain joins TRBV2 to TRBJ2-7; TRBD2 matches at 7 bases. The CDR3 is 12 amino acids. Trimming at V came to 7 bases and at J to 5 bases, leaving 5 bases not matched to a gene. In germline, CDR1 is SNHLY, CDR2 FYNNEI.

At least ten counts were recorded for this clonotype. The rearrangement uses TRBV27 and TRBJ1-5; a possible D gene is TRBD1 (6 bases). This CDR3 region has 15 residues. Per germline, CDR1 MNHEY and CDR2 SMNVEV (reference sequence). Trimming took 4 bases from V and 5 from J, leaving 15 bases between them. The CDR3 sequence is CASSYTGRGDQPQHF. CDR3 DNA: TGTGCCAGCAGTTACACAGGGAGGGGTGATCAGCCCCAGCATTTT.

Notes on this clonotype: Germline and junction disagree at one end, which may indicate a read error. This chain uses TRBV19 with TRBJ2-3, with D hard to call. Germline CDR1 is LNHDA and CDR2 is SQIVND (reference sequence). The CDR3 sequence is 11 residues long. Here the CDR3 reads CASNIGDTQYF. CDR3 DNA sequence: TGTGCCAGTAATATAGGGGATACGCAGTATTTT.

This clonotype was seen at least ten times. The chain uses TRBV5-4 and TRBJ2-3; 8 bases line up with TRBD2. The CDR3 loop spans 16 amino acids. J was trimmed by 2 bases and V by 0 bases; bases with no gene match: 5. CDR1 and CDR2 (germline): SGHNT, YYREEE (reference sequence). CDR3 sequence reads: CASSLVAGGPTDTQYF. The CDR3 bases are TGTGCCAGCAGCTTGGTGGCGGGAGGCCCCACAGATACGCAGTATTTT.

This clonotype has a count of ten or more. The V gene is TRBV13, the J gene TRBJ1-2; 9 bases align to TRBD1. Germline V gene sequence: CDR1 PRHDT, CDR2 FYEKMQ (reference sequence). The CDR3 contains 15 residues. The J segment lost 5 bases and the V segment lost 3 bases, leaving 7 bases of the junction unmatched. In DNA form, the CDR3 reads TGTGCCAGCAGCTTGAACAGGGGGCAGCGGTATGGCTACACCTTC. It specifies CASSLNRGQRYGYTF.

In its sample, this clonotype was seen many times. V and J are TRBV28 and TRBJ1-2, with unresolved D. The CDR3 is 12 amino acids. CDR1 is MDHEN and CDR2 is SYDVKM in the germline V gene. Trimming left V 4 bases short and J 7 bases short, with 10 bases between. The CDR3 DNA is TGTGCCAGCAGTTGGACCCGAGGTGGCTACACCTTC. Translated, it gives CASSWTRGGYTF.

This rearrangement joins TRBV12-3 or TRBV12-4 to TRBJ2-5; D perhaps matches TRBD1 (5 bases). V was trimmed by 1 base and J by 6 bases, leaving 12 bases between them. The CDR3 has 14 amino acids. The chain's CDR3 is CASSLGSGLKTQYF. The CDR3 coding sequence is TGTGCCAGCAGTTTAGGGTCAGGGTTGAAGACCCAGTACTTC.

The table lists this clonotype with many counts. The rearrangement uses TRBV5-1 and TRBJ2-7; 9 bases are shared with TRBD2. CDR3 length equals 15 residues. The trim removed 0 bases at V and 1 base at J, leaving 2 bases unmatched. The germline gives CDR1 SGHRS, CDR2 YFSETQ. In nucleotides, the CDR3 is TGCGCCAGCAGCTTGGTTACTAGCGGGTCCTACGAGCAGTACTTC. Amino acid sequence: CASSLVTSGSYEQYF.

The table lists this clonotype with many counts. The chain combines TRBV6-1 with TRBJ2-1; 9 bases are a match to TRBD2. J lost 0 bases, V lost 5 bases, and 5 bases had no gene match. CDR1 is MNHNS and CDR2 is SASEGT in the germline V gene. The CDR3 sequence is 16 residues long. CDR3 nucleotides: TGTGCCAGCAGTCTTAGCGGGAGCTCCTCCTACAATGAGCAGTTCTTC. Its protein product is CASSLSGSSSYNEQFF.

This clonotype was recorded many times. CDR3 nucleotides: TGTGCCAGCAGCTTAGCGGTGGCAGATACGCAGTATTTT. Encoded protein: CASSLAVADTQYF. V gene TRBV7-9 combines with J gene TRBJ2-3, with D uncertain. V gave up 0 bases and J gave up 4 bases, with 5 bases separating them. This CDR3 comprises 13 residues. CDR1 and CDR2 from the germline V gene are SEHNR and FQNEAQ (reference sequence).

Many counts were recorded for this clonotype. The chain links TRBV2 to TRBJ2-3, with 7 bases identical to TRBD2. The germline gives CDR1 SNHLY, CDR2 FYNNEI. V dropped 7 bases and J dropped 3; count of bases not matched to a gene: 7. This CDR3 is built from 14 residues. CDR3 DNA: TGTGCCAGCAAGGACGGGCGGGAGACAGATACGCAGTATTTT. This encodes CASKDGRETDTQYF.

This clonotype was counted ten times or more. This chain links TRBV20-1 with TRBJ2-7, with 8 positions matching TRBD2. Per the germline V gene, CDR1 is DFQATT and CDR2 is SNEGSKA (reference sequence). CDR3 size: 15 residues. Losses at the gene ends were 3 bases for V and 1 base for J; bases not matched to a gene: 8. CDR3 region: CSASRRLALSYEQYF. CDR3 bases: TGCAGTGCTAGCAGGCGACTAGCGTTATCCTACGAGCAGTACTTC.

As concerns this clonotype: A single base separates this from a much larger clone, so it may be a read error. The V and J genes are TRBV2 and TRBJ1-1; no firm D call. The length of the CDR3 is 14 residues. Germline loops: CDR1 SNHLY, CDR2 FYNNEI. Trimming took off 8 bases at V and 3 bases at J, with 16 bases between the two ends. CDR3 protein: CASSHSFIDTEAFF. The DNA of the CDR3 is TGTGCCAGCTCGCACTCGTTTATCGACACTGAAGCTTTCTTT.

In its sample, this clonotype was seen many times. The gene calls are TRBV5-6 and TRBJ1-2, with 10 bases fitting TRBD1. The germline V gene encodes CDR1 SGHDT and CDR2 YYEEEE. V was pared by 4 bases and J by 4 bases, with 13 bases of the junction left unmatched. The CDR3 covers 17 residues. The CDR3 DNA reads TGTGCCAGCAGCCCCGGGACAGGGGTCCCTCACCTCTATGGCTACACCTTC. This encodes CASSPGTGVPHLYGYTF. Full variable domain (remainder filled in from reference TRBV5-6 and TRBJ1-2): DAGVTQSPTHLIKTRGQQVTLRCSPKSGHDTVSWYQQALGQGPQFIFQYYEEEERQRGNFPDRFSGHQFPNYSSELNVNALLLGDSALYLCASSPGTGVPHLYGYTFGSGTRLTVV.

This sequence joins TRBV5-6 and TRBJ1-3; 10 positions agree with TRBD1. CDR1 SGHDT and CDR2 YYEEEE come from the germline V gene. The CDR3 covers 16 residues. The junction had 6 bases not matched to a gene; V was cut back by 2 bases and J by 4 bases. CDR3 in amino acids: CASSFPGTGVGNTIYF. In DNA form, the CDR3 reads TGTGCCAGCAGCTTTCCCGGGACAGGGGTCGGAAACACCATATATTTT.

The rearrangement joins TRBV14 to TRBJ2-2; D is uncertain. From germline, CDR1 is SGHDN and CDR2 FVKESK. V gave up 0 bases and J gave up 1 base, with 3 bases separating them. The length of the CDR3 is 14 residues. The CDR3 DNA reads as TGTGCCAGCAGCCAAGAGGTGAACACCGGGGAGCTGTTTTTT. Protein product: CASSQEVNTGELFF.

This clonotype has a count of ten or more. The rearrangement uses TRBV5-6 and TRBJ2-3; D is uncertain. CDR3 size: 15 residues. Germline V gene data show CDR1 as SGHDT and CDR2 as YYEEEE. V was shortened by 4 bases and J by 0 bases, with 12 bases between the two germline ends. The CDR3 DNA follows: TGTGCCAGCAGCGGCCCCTCAGGAAGCACAGATACGCAGTATTTT. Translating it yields CASSGPSGSTDTQYF.

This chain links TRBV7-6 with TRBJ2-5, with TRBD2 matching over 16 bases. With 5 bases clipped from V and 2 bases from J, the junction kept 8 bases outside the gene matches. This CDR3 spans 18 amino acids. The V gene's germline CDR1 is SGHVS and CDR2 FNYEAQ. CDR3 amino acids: CASSIIGGLAGGQETQYF. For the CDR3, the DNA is TGTGCCAGCAGCATCATAGGGGGACTAGCGGGGGGGCAAGAGACCCAGTACTTC.

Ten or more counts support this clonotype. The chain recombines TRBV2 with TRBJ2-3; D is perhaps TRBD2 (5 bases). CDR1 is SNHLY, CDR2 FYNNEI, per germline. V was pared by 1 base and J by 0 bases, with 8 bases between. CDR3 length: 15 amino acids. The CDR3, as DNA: TGTGCCAGCAGTGAAGTTTTAGCGAGCACAGATACGCAGTATTTT. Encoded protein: CASSEVLASTDTQYF.